This T cell receptor (beta chain) emerged from a study of OX40 agonist ivuxolimab in advanced cancers. Study-level background: Ivuxolimab was a fully human IgG2 agonistic monoclonal antibody targeting the costimulatory receptor OX40 (CD134). Intravenous ivuxolimab was administered to patients every 2 weeks at six dose levels: 0.01, 0.1, 0.3, 1.5, 3 and 10 mg/kg. Of the approximately 53 patients in dose escalation, about 20 had hepatocellular carcinoma, approximately 15 had melanoma, 9 had renal cell carcinoma and 9 had head and neck cancer. In the dose-escalation cohort, 70% to 85% of patients were male, and the mean age was roughly 60 years with a range of roughly 23 to 90. Prior anti-PD-1, anti-PD-L1 or anti-CTLA-4 therapy was permitted, and 30% to 45% of dose-escalation patients had received checkpoint inhibitors. Three dose-escalation patients achieved partial responses, one with hepatocellular carcinoma and two with cutaneous melanoma. The purpose of peripheral TCRbeta sequencing was to test whether ivuxolimab changed TCR sequence diversity and led to clonal T-cell expansion. The paper reports the monotherapy dose-escalation portion (N of about 54 patients) of the phase I ivuxolimab trial. What the work shows at the level of the full study, not this receptor alone: After ivuxolimab, expanded clones were on average more numerous among CD8+ T cells than among CD4+ T cells. Low levels of normalized T-cell clonal expansion were also shown by some nonresponding patients. At doses of 0.1 to 3.0 mg/kg, clonal expansion of both CD4+ and CD8+ blood T cells was observed from baseline to week 6. In the 0.1-3.0 mg/kg groups, partial responders had among the lowest normalized peripheral clonal expansion, particularly in CD8+ T cells. Which antigens the clonally expanded peripheral T cells were specific for was not determined.

The trial excluded patients who had a history of autoimmune disease or were on systemic immunosuppression. Peripheral blood for TCR sequencing was collected from all dose cohorts at baseline, on cycle 4 day 1, and on cycle 7 day 1. The samples were drawn from a first-in-human, open-label, multicenter phase I dose-escalation trial of ivuxolimab. Adults with locally advanced or metastatic melanoma, renal cell carcinoma, hepatocellular carcinoma or head and neck squamous cell carcinoma were enrolled in the trial. Before TCR sequencing, CD4+ and CD8+ T cells were separately sorted from peripheral blood. Comments on this clone: Its antigen is not yet known. Base qualities were left out, and no much larger clone turns up one base away.

For sequencing of the TCRbeta CDR3 region, genomic DNA was extracted from the sorted cells. The immunoSEQ Assay was used to sequence the TCRbeta CDR3 regions. TCRdb obtained this table from immuneACCESS and retained in-frame rearrangements with V and J assigned. These tables miss some clones; where compared with another copy, unresolved V genes account for less than half of the shortfall, and the remainder is unexplained. Across this sample there are around 70,000 clones, with about 85% seen only once. The top ten clones comprise about 0.57% of the sample. Clipping removes 0 bases from V and 2 bases from J, with 8 as the unmatched junction base count. Including the terminal cysteine and phenylalanine, the CDR3 comprises 16 residues. Only the CDR3 DNA stays, 48 bases, in frame from base 1. Taken from the germline V gene, the CDR1 and CDR2 loops are SGDLS and YYNGEE.

Here the chain combines TRBV9 and TRBJ2-7; a stretch of 7 junction bases matches TRBD2. This specimen consisted of CD4+ or CD8+ T cells sorted from blood, obtained in a trial of the OX40 agonist ivuxolimab. This sequence originates from an adult with an advanced solid tumor such as melanoma, head and neck, liver or kidney cancer. At the DNA level, the sequence is TGTGCCAGCAGCGTAGCTCCGGGACTACAGACCTACGAGCAGTACTTC. This translates into CASSVAPGLQTYEQYF.